This is a list of T cell receptor beta chains from one sample in a study of T cells in Graves' hyperthyroidism and ophthalmopathy. Each CDR3 protein is one row after TCRdb ran MiXCR on the multiplex PCR reads. This table holds 200,000 to 250,000 distinct CDR3 sequences, approximately 20% found once. Sequencing input: blood. The receptors were sampled from a man aged 35-49 years with Graves' hyperthyroidism. The CDR3 runs from the conserved cysteine through the conserved F or W. D genes are given only for firm matches. For some rows the clone size is stated as once, few or many, or as a class when expanded; others skip it.

clone_size,d_call,j_call,v_call,cdr3_nt,cdr3_aa
many,NA,TRBJ2-7,TRBV11-3,TGTGCCAGCAGCTTTCGGCGGAACTACGAGCAGTACTTC,CASSFRRNYEQYF
NA,TRBD2,TRBJ2-5,TRBV20-1,TGCAGTGCTCGGGACTTTGCGGGGGGACACCAAGAGATCCAGTACTTC,CSARDFAGGHQEIQYF
once,NA,TRBJ2-7,TRBV11-1,TGTGCCAGCAGCTTAGTGGGACGGAGAATTGTGCAGTACTTC,CASSLVGRRIVQYF
few,NA,TRBJ2-1,TRBV11-2,TGTGCCAGCAGCCCCGAAACGGGAACCATGGGGAATGAGCAGTTCTTC,CASSPETGTMGNEQFF
many,NA,TRBJ1-2,TRBV28,TGTGCCAGCAGGGACACCTACTCAGCTGGCTACACCTTC,CASRDTYSAGYTF
many,NA,TRBJ1-1,TRBV30,TGTGCCTGGACTGGGACATTTAACACTGAAGCTTTCTTT,CAWTGTFNTEAFF
many,NA,TRBJ2-7,TRBV5-5,TGTGCCAGCAGGGATTTCTACGAGCAGTACTTC,CASRDFYEQYF
NA,NA,TRBJ2-7,TRBV9,TGTGCCAGCAGCGTACTCCCTCCCTACGAGCAGTACTTC,CASSVLPPYEQYF
many,NA,TRBJ1-2,TRBV20-1,TGCAGTGCTCCCGAACAGGGTCGTGGCTACACCTTC,CSAPEQGRGYTF
many,NA,TRBJ1-1,TRBV5-1,TGCGCCAGCAGCTTGGGCCCTGAAGCTTTCTTT,CASSLGPEAFF
NA,NA,TRBJ1-1,TRBV7-3,TGTGCCAGCAGCTTACTTGGGGGAACTAACACTGAAGCTTTCTTT,CASSLLGGTNTEAFF
many,NA,TRBJ2-3,TRBV20-1,TGCAGTGCCCTACCCACGGGCACAGATACGCAGTATTTT,CSALPTGTDTQYF
NA,NA,TRBJ2-7,TRBV6-2/TRBV6-3,TGTGCCAGCAGAACGAGGGGCATCTCCGAGCAGTACTTC,CASRTRGISEQYF
few,NA,TRBJ2-3,TRBV27,TGTGCCAGCAGTTTATCTCGGGGATTAGATACGCAGTATTTT,CASSLSRGLDTQYF
many,TRBD2,TRBJ2-1,TRBV7-9,TGTGCCAGCAGCCCTGGGGCCGGGGGGGCTTTCAATGAGCAGTTCTTC,CASSPGAGGAFNEQFF
many,NA,TRBJ2-2,TRBV5-1,TGCGCCAGCAGCTTCCAGGGTGGGAAAACCGGGGAGCTGTTTTTT,CASSFQGGKTGELFF